This T cell receptor (beta chain) was found in a study of blood T cell repertoires in COVID-19. Study at large: Sources were T cells, B-cell-depleted T cells, or PBMCs; the material itself was cDNA or gDNA.

The germline V and J ends were trimmed by 5 bases and 1 base, with 15 bases remaining between them. This CDR3 contains 15 residues. CDR1 is MNHNY and CDR2 is SVGAGI in the germline V gene (reference sequence). Methods used by the authors: Quantification of nucleated cells was approximated via reference gene primer amplification. Produced via immunoSEQ multiplex PCR; TCRdb's table is partial and in-frame only. V, J and clone size reflect that table, while D and trimming were determined from the DNA. The repertoire includes about 82,000 clones, 80% of them detected once, and about 11% sits in the top ten.

This TCR was recovered from a woman between 40 and 55 years old with active or convalescent COVID-19. The chain recombines TRBV6-6 with TRBJ2-7, with D perhaps matching TRBD2 (6 bases). Sequenced: peripheral blood. CDR3 sequence (DNA): TGTGCCAGCAGTACGGGAACTAGCCTTTCCTACGAGCAGTACTTC. Protein: CASSTGTSLSYEQYF.